This T cell receptor (beta chain) was sequenced for a study of blood T cell repertoires in COVID-19. The V gene's germline CDR1 is SGHNT and CDR2 YENEEA. There are 14 residues in the CDR3. J gave up 9 bases and V 2 bases, and 8 bases lay outside the gene matches. There are a few counts of this clone. Clones were sequenced by immunoSEQ multiplex PCR, and TCRdb holds only the in-frame ones, with some missing. The sample consists of about 60,000 clones, 60% to 85% of them appearing once. V gene TRBV11-3 combines with J gene TRBJ1-1; 8 bases match TRBD1. Sequencing was performed on peripheral blood. This receptor was taken from a man aged 25-45 years with COVID-19, enrolled during active disease. The CDR3 reads CASSLQGAGYQAFF. The CDR3 DNA is TGTGCCAGCAGCTTACAGGGGGCCGGATACCAAGCTTTCTTT.